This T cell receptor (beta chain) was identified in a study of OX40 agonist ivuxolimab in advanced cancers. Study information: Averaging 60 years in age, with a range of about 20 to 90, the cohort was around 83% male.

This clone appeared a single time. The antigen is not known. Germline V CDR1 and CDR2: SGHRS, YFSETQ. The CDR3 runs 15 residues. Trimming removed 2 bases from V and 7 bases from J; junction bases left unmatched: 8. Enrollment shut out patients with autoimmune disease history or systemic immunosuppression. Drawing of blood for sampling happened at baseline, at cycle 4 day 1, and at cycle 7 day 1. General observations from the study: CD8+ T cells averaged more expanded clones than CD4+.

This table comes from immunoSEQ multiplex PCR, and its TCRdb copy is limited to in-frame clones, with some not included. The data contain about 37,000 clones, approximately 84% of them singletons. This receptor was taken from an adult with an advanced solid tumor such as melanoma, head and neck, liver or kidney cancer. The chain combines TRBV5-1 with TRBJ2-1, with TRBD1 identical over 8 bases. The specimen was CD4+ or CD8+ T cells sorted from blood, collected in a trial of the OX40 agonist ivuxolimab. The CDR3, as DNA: TGCGCCAGCAGCTTACCGGACAGGGCAAGGAATGAGCAGTTCTTC. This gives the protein CASSLPDRARNEQFF. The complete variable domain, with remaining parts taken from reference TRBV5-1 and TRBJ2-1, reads KAGVTQTPRYLIKTRGQQVTLSCSPISGHRSVSWYQQTPGQGLQFLFEYFSETQRNKGNFPGRFSGRQFSNSRSEMNVSTLELGDSALYLCASSLPDRARNEQFFGPGTRLTVL.